One and the same sample provided the 21 T cell receptor beta chains below, sequenced in a study of cytotoxic CD8 clonotypes in ibrutinib-treated CLL. The assay was immunoSEQ multiplex PCR, and TCRdb's table has in-frame clones only and misses some. This table has just over 200,000 clones, approximately 70% appearing once. This specimen was PBMCs, taken after 12 months of ibrutinib treatment. The receptors were gathered from a human donor with chronic lymphocytic leukemia.

The J gene is TRBJ2-1, the V gene TRBV7-2; 7 bases line up with TRBD1. Losses at the gene ends were 1 base for V and 4 bases for J; bases not matched to a gene: 4. This CDR3 region has 15 residues. Germline V lookup: CDR1 SGHTA, CDR2 FQGNSA. The CDR3 DNA follows: TGTGCCAGCAGCTTAGAGATACAGGGGTACAATGAGCAGTTCTTC. Protein product: CASSLEIQGYNEQFF.

This clone showed up just a few times. The chain couples TRBV19 to TRBJ1-5, with D maybe TRBD1 (5 bases). In germline, CDR1 is LNHDA, CDR2 SQIVND (reference sequence). This CDR3 spans 16 amino acids. The V end lost 5 bases, the J end lost 10 bases, and 24 bases lay between the germline ends. The CDR3 coding sequence is TGTGCCAGTAGTTCGTTAGCCTACAGTTCCCAGGGACCCCAGCATTTT. Residues: CASSSLAYSSQGPQHF.

This clone has only a few counts. The chain is built from TRBV30 and TRBJ2-7, with D perhaps being TRBD1 or TRBD2 (6 bases each). Germline CDR1 GTSNPN, CDR2 SVGIG (reference sequence). Trimming stripped 0 bases from V and 4 bases from J, with 13 bases between. This CDR3 has 14 residues. The chain's CDR3 is CAWSVGTGRYEQYF. DNA of the CDR3: TGTGCCTGGAGTGTAGGTACAGGGAGGTACGAGCAGTACTTC.

The chain uses TRBV7-2 and TRBJ2-1; D is unresolved. CDR1 and CDR2 from the germline V gene are SGHTA and FQGNSA. The V end was cut by 0 bases, the J end by 7 bases, with 4 bases between. This CDR3 spans 12 amino acids. This CDR3 is CASSLARNEQFF. The CDR3 DNA sequence: TGTGCCAGCAGCTTAGCGAGGAATGAGCAGTTCTTC. The whole variable domain, remainder taken from reference TRBV7-2 and TRBJ2-1, is GAGVSQSPSNKVTEKGKDVELRCDPISGHTALYWYRQSLGQGLEFLIYFQGNSAPDKSGLPSDRFSAERTGGSVSTLTIQRTQQEDSAVYLCASSLARNEQFFGPGTRLTVL.

Comment on this clone: This could be a read error, since a much larger clone is one nucleotide away. The CDR3 spells CASSEGQGNQPQHF. CDR3 nucleotides: TGCGCCAGCAGCGAAGGACAGGGGAATCAGCCCCAGCATTTT. The chain carries TRBV5-1 and TRBJ1-5; 9 bases are a match to TRBD1. CDR1 and CDR2 from the germline V gene are SGHRS and YFSETQ. This CDR3 is built from 14 residues. Trimming took 4 bases from V and 4 from J; bases not matched to a gene: 3. Full variable domain (missing parts from reference TRBV5-1 and TRBJ1-5): KAGVTQTPRYLIKTRGQQVTLSCSPISGHRSVSWYQQTPGQGLQFLFEYFSETQRNKGNFPGRFSGRQFSNSRSEMNVSTLELGDSALYLCASSEGQGNQPQHFGDGTRLSIL.

The chain recombines TRBV28 with TRBJ1-2, with D unclear. The germline V and J ends were trimmed by 2 bases and 5 bases, with 9 bases remaining between them. The CDR3 sequence is 13 residues long. Germline V gene data show CDR1 as MDHEN and CDR2 as SYDVKM. CDR3 in amino acids: CASSLESRYGYTF. CDR3 bases: TGTGCCAGCAGTTTAGAATCCCGATATGGCTACACCTTC.

In this sample, this clone turned up a few times. The chain has TRBV7-2 and TRBJ1-5; D remains ambiguous. The CDR3 is 15 residues long. V shed 2 bases and J shed 2 bases, with 10 bases lying between them. Germline loops: CDR1 SGHTA, CDR2 FQGNSA. This CDR3 reads CASSLRGQGNQPQHF. DNA for the CDR3: TGTGCCAGCAGCTTACGTGGGCAGGGCAATCAGCCCCAGCATTTT.

The V gene is TRBV7-2, the J gene TRBJ2-7; 16 bases are shared with TRBD2. The CDR3 spans 16 residues. Looked up from germline, CDR1 is SGHTA and CDR2 is FQGNSA. Trimming cost V 1 base and J 6 bases; bases outside gene matches: 3. As DNA, the CDR3 is TGTGCCAGCAGCTTAGTGGGACTAGCGGGAGGGGGCGAGCAGTACTTC. As protein: CASSLVGLAGGGEQYF.

The rearrangement joins TRBV27 to TRBJ2-4; TRBD1 matches at 9 bases. This CDR3 has 13 residues. With 5 bases clipped from V and 13 bases from J, the junction kept 9 bases outside the gene matches. Germline CDR1 MNHEY, CDR2 SMNVEV (reference sequence). The CDR3 DNA sequence: TGTGCCAGCAGTCCAGACAGGGGGGGAGTACAGTACTTC. Translated, it gives CASSPDRGGVQYF.

This sequence joins TRBV2 and TRBJ1-1, with TRBD1 as a possible D gene (6 bases). This CDR3 spans 13 amino acids. V was trimmed by 7 bases and J by 3 bases, leaving 12 bases between them. The germline CDR1 and CDR2 sequences are SNHLY and FYNNEI. The CDR3 here is CASTQGGDTEAFF. The CDR3 DNA reads as TGTGCCAGCACCCAAGGGGGTGACACTGAAGCTTTCTTT.

CDR3 nucleotides: TGTGCCAGCAGCCAGGACAGGGGTCCCTTTGGGGAGCTGTTTTTT. Its protein is CASSQDRGPFGELFF. This rearrangement joins TRBV7-2 to TRBJ2-2, with 9 bases that match TRBD1. The CDR3 has 15 amino acids. V trimming: 5 bases; J trimming: 8 bases; junction bases outside the gene matches: 9. Germline lookup yields CDR1 SGHTA and CDR2 FQGNSA.

This clone was seen once. CDR3 DNA sequence: TGTGCCAGCACGGCCCAGACAGGGAGGGGCGGGGAGCTGTTTTTT. Its translation is CASTAQTGRGGELFF. The chain has TRBV28 and TRBJ2-2; perhaps D is TRBD1 or TRBD2 (7 bases each). Germline loops: CDR1 MDHEN, CDR2 SYDVKM. Trimming removed 7 bases at V and 7 bases at J, with 19 bases between. The CDR3 loop spans 15 amino acids.

This clone appeared a few times. V usage is TRBV28 and J usage is TRBJ1-5; the D is unclear. V was cut by 6 bases and J by 0 bases, with 15 bases left in between. Germline V gene sequence: CDR1 MDHEN, CDR2 SYDVKM. CDR3 length: 16 amino acids. The CDR3 reads CASSSRGRGSNQPQHF. DNA of the CDR3: TGTGCCAGCAGCTCCCGAGGGCGCGGTAGCAATCAGCCCCAGCATTTT.

This chain connects TRBV5-1 to TRBJ1-2, with a weak D call TRBD1 (6 bases). V lost 0 bases, J lost 2 bases, and 8 bases lay in between. Germline assignment: CDR1 SGHRS and CDR2 YFSETQ. This CDR3 region has 14 residues. The CDR3, as DNA: TGCGCCAGCAGCTTGGGCAGGGGAAACTATGGCTACACCTTC. Protein product: CASSLGRGNYGYTF.

The chain couples TRBV18 to TRBJ2-1, with D possibly TRBD1 on 5 matching bases. Per germline, CDR1 KGHSH and CDR2 LQKENI. The CDR3 has 13 residues. V was clipped by 2 bases and J by 4 bases, with 6 bases between them. The CDR3 is CASSPGAYNEQFF. In nucleotides, the CDR3 is TGTGCCAGCTCACCAGGGGCTTACAATGAGCAGTTCTTC.

The rearrangement uses TRBV28 and TRBJ1-1; D not resolved. Trimming left V 7 bases short and J 1 base short, with 13 bases between. Germline CDR1 reads MDHEN; CDR2 reads SYDVKM. The CDR3 has 14 amino acids. CDR3 residues: CASILAQKNTEAFF. Written as DNA, the CDR3 is TGTGCCAGCATCCTGGCACAGAAGAACACTGAAGCTTTCTTT.

This sequence joins TRBV27 and TRBJ1-1; 8 bases line up with TRBD1. Unmatched junction bases numbered 9, after V lost 6 bases and J lost 6 bases. CDR3 length: 14 amino acids. CDR1 MNHEY and CDR2 SMNVEV come from the germline V gene (reference sequence). DNA for the CDR3: TGTGCCAGCAGACCAGGGGGCGGATACTCTGAAGCTTTCTTT. Translation: CASRPGGGYSEAFF.

The chain links TRBV20-1 to TRBJ1-1; D perhaps matches TRBD1 (5 bases). The CDR3 loop spans 11 amino acids. Trimming took 5 bases from V and 5 from J, leaving 9 bases between them. The V gene's germline CDR1 is DFQATT and CDR2 SNEGSKA (reference sequence). The CDR3 nucleotides are TGCAGTGCTTTCAGGGATACTGAAGCTTTCTTT. Its translation is CSAFRDTEAFF.

This chain connects TRBV5-5 to TRBJ2-1; weak D call: TRBD1 (6 bases). This CDR3 spans 13 amino acids. CDR1 is SGHKS, CDR2 YYEKEE, per germline (reference sequence). V was cut by 8 bases and J by 1 base, with 10 bases left in between. CDR3 protein: CASYTGSYNEQFF. In DNA, the CDR3 is TGTGCCAGTTATACAGGGTCCTACAATGAGCAGTTCTTC.

The V gene is TRBV6-5, the J gene TRBJ2-3, with a weak D call TRBD1 (6 bases). Germline V gene sequence: CDR1 MNHEY, CDR2 SVGAGI. The CDR3 runs to 14 residues. The V end lost 6 bases, the J end lost 2 bases, and 12 bases lay between the germline ends. Written as DNA, the CDR3 is TGTGCCAGCAGCCTACAGGGTGACACAGATACGCAGTATTTT. It codes for CASSLQGDTDTQYF.

The rearrangement joins TRBV5-1 to TRBJ1-1, with unresolved D. CDR1 is SGHRS, CDR2 YFSETQ, per germline. The CDR3 is made up of 13 amino acids. V lost 4 bases and J lost 1, with 8 bases in between. The CDR3 loop reads CASSGFGNTEAFF. The CDR3 nucleotides are TGCGCCAGCAGCGGATTTGGGAACACTGAAGCTTTCTTT.